This T cell receptor beta chain was profiled in a study of T cell clonotyping in hematopoietic cell transplantation. About the study: Pretransplant recipient samples were taken after cytoreduction. General study findings and limits: At the given depth, recipient repertoires were over 97% de novo clonotypes.

With regard to this clone: Its antigen is unidentified.

This table comes from immunoSEQ multiplex PCR, and its TCRdb copy is limited to in-frame clones, with some not included. Of approximately 26,000 clones listed, 75% to 85% are singletons. CDR1 is LNHDA and CDR2 is SQIVND in the germline V gene (reference sequence). There are 14 residues in the CDR3. V shed 6 bases and J 0 bases; nucleotides not matched to a gene: 4. Time point described: recipient sample about 28 days before transplant, after cytoreduction. This sequence originates from a woman aged 60-75 years with acute myeloid leukemia. Some clones in this sample may be carry-over from other donors' samples. The rearrangement uses TRBV19 and TRBJ2-7; TRBD1 matches at 8 bases. The sequencing here drew on peripheral blood mononuclear cells, taken before stem cell transplant. The CDR3, as DNA: TGTGCCAGTAGGCGGACAGGGAGCTCCTACGAGCAGTACTTC. This translates into CASRRTGSSYEQYF.